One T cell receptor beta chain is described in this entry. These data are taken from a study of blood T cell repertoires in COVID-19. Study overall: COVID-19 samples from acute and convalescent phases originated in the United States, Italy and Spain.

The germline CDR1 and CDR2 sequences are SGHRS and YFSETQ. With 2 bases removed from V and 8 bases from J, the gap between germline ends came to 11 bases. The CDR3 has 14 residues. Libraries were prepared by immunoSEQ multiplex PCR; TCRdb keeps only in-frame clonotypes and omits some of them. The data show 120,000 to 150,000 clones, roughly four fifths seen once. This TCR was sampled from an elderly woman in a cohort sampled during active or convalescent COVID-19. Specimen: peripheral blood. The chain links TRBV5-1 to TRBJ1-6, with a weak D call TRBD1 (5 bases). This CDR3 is CASSLRGMDSPLHF. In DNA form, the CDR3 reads TGCGCCAGCAGCTTACGGGGGATGGATTCACCCCTCCACTTT. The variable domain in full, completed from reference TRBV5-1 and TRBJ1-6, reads KAGVTQTPRYLIKTRGQQVTLSCSPISGHRSVSWYQQTPGQGLQFLFEYFSETQRNKGNFPGRFSGRQFSNSRSEMNVSTLELGDSALYLCASSLRGMDSPLHFGNGTRLTVT.